These 28 T cell receptor beta chains share one sample of origin, sequenced in a study of vaccination and CD4 T cells after COVID-19. Treatment described: roughly ten-day PBMC culture with coronavirus spike peptide pools or control peptides (ViraFEST assay). Cultured CD4+ T cells had their DNA profiled by the Oncomine TCR Beta short-read assay. TCRdb ran MiXCR on the PCR reads and lists one entry per CDR3 protein. This table has 14,000 to 15,000 distinct CDR3 sequences, just under 45% appearing once. For these TCRs, the target antigens are not known. The sequencing input was CD4+ T cells from blood, cultured in vitro. The receptors shown here come from a human donor who had recovered from COVID-19.

A few counts support this clonotype. The chain carries TRBV11-3 and TRBJ2-5; no definite D call. The germline gives CDR1 SGHNT, CDR2 YENEEA. The CDR3 spans 13 residues. V lost 5 bases, J lost 2 bases, and 9 bases lay in between. Here the CDR3 DNA reads TGTGCCAGCAGCCCGGGTCTACAAGAGACCCAGTACTTC. Translated, it gives CASSPGLQETQYF. The variable domain in full, completed from reference TRBV11-3 and TRBJ2-5, reads EAGVVQSPRYKIIEKKQPVAFWCNPISGHNTLYWYLQNLGQGPELLIRYENEEAVDDSQLPKDRFSAERLKGVDSTLKIQPAELGDSAVYLCASSPGLQETQYFGPGTRLLVL.

This chain connects TRBV2 to TRBJ2-5; 7 nucleotides match TRBD1. Germline V gene sequence: CDR1 SNHLY, CDR2 FYNNEI. The length of the CDR3 is 15 residues. Trimming took 8 bases from V and 4 from J; bases not matched to a gene: 13. The CDR3, as DNA: TGTGCCAGCTCCCGAAGATCGACAGGGATAGAGACCCAGTACTTC. Translated, it gives CASSRRSTGIETQYF.

This chain connects TRBV6-1 to TRBJ2-7, with D possibly being TRBD1 (6 bases). CDR1 is MNHNS and CDR2 is SASEGT in the germline V gene. The CDR3 totals 14 residues. With 6 bases removed from V and 0 bases from J, the gap between germline ends came to 12 bases. The DNA for the CDR3 is TGTGCCAGCAGCGCAGGGGTGAGCTCCTACGAGCAGTACTTC. This sequence encodes CASSAGVSSYEQYF.

The V gene is TRBV6-4, the J gene TRBJ2-7, with D possibly matching TRBD1 (6 bases). V lost 6 bases, J lost 2 bases, and 14 bases lay in between. In germline, CDR1 is MRHNA, CDR2 SNTAGT. The CDR3 spans 14 residues. In DNA, the CDR3 is TGTGCCAGCAGGAACAGGGTGACACCCTACGAGCAGTACTTC. As protein: CASRNRVTPYEQYF.

The V call is TRBV6-1, the J call TRBJ1-1, with 10 nucleotides matching TRBD1. With V trimmed by 5 bases and J by 2 bases, 2 bases remained unmatched. CDR1 MNHNS and CDR2 SASEGT come from the germline V gene. The CDR3 spans 14 residues. CDR3 coding DNA: TGTGCCAGCAGTCGACAGGGGGCAAACACTGAAGCTTTCTTT. It encodes CASSRQGANTEAFF.

The chain joins TRBV6-1 to TRBJ2-5; no definite D call. Per the germline V gene, CDR1 is MNHNS and CDR2 is SASEGT. The CDR3 totals 13 residues. V lost 7 bases and J 0 bases, leaving 9 bases between the germline ends. CDR3 sequence reads: CASTSTDQETQYF. Here the CDR3 DNA reads TGTGCCAGCACGAGTACAGACCAAGAGACCCAGTACTTC.

By sample fraction, this clonotype is large (0.1 to 1%). The CDR3 DNA sequence: TGTGCCACCAGTGATTTCACATATAACTATGGCTACACCTTC. It specifies CATSDFTYNYGYTF. The V gene is TRBV24-1, the J gene TRBJ1-2; D remains ambiguous. This CDR3 is built from 14 residues. CDR1 KGHDR and CDR2 SFDVKD come from the germline V gene. The V gene lost 1 base and the J gene lost 1 base, with 6 bases spanning the gap.

This clonotype appeared once. The rearrangement joins TRBV11-2 to TRBJ2-7, with 9 nucleotides matching TRBD2. This CDR3 comprises 15 residues. J gave up 6 bases and V 6 bases, and 12 bases lay outside the gene matches. Germline CDR1 and CDR2: SGHAT and FQNNGV. For the CDR3, the DNA is TGTGCCAGCAGAACACCCGGGACTAGCATTGGCGAGCAGTACTTC. It specifies CASRTPGTSIGEQYF.

The chain couples TRBV10-3 to TRBJ2-7; D is possibly TRBD1 (6 bases). V lost 1 base and J 1 base, leaving 11 bases between the germline ends. Germline assignment: CDR1 ENHRY and CDR2 SYGVKD. The CDR3 sequence is 15 residues long. CDR3 in amino acids: CAISEFNRASYEQYF. DNA of the CDR3: TGTGCCATCAGTGAGTTCAACAGGGCGTCCTACGAGCAGTACTTC.

The rearrangement links TRBV7-2 to TRBJ2-1, with 8 bases aligning to TRBD1. CDR3 length: 14 amino acids. Germline CDR1 is SGHTA and CDR2 is FQGNSA. The junction had 3 bases not matched to a gene; V was cut back by 5 bases and J by 3 bases. DNA for the CDR3: TGTGCCAGCAGCCAGGGGGCGGGCTACAATGAGCAGTTCTTC. It specifies CASSQGAGYNEQFF.

The CDR3 loop is CASSSGQGATDTQYF. The CDR3 nucleotides are TGTGCCAGCAGTTCGGGACAGGGGGCAACAGATACGCAGTATTTT. The chain has TRBV27 and TRBJ2-3; TRBD1 agrees at 12 bases. The CDR3 is 15 amino acids. Losses at the gene ends were 4 bases for V and 3 bases for J; bases not matched to a gene: 2. Germline V gene lookup returns CDR1 MNHEY and CDR2 SMNVEV (reference sequence).

The chain is built from TRBV10-3 and TRBJ2-2, with 7 nucleotides matching TRBD1. The CDR3 spans 14 residues. V dropped 4 bases and J dropped 2; count of bases not matched to a gene: 1. Germline lookup yields CDR1 ENHRY and CDR2 SYGVKD. CDR3 bases: TGTGCCATCAGTGGGACAGGTAACACCGGGGAGCTGTTTTTT. As protein: CAISGTGNTGELFF.

The table lists this clonotype with a count of one. The chain uses TRBV18 and TRBJ1-1; D call uncertain. The CDR3 runs to 16 residues. V lost 6 bases, J lost 3 bases, and 20 bases lay in between. Germline V gene sequence: CDR1 KGHSH, CDR2 LQKENI. The CDR3 spells CASSPKARPSDTEAFF. The CDR3 DNA sequence: TGTGCCAGCTCGCCTAAGGCGCGACCAAGTGACACTGAAGCTTTCTTT.

The chain links TRBV9 to TRBJ2-2; D not certain. The CDR3 length is 14 residues. Germline loops: CDR1 SGDLS, CDR2 YYNGEE. V was cut by 0 bases and J by 0 bases, with 3 bases left in between. The CDR3 DNA reads as TGTGCCAGCAGCGTAGTTCCGAACACCGGGGAGCTGTTTTTT. It yields the protein CASSVVPNTGELFF.

The chain is built from TRBV7-2 and TRBJ2-1, with TRBD2 matching 12 bases. Trimming at V came to 5 bases and at J to 4 bases, leaving 6 bases not matched to a gene. Germline V lookup: CDR1 SGHTA, CDR2 FQGNSA. This CDR3 contains 16 residues. In DNA, the CDR3 is TGTGCCAGCAGCCTCTGGACTAGCGGGACTTACAATGAGCAGTTCTTC. This encodes CASSLWTSGTYNEQFF.

This sequence joins TRBV6-1 and TRBJ2-7; 8 bases align to TRBD2. Unmatched junction bases numbered 9, after V lost 2 bases and J lost 6 bases. Germline CDR1 is MNHNS and CDR2 is SASEGT. The CDR3 is 15 amino acids. DNA of the CDR3: TGTGCCAGCAGTGAACTTTCGGGAGGGCGTATCGAGCAGTACTTC. Its protein is CASSELSGGRIEQYF.

A few counts support this clonotype. This chain uses TRBV19 with TRBJ1-5; tentatively, D is TRBD1 (5 bases). The V gene lost 5 bases and the J gene lost 1 base, with 15 bases spanning the gap. Germline V gives CDR1 LNHDA, CDR2 SQIVND (reference sequence). The CDR3 contains 16 residues. The CDR3 bases are TGTGCCAGTAGTGTGCAGGGTTCCGGGAGCAATCAGCCCCAGCATTTT. Protein: CASSVQGSGSNQPQHF.

The chain links TRBV4-3 to TRBJ2-3; D remains ambiguous. V was trimmed by 0 bases and J by 4 bases, leaving 14 bases between them. The germline gives CDR1 LGHNA, CDR2 YSLEER. The CDR3 is 16 amino acids. CDR3 sequence reads: CASSQDTGTGADTQYF. Here the CDR3 DNA reads TGCGCCAGCAGCCAAGATACCGGAACTGGGGCAGATACGCAGTATTTT.

This clonotype was counted a single time. This rearrangement joins TRBV5-1 to TRBJ2-3; D remains unclear. Per the germline V gene, CDR1 is SGHRS and CDR2 is YFSETQ. V gave up 1 base and J gave up 2 bases, with 8 bases separating them. The CDR3 extends over 14 amino acids. The CDR3, as DNA: TGCGCCAGCAGCTTGTCAGGAGACACAGATACGCAGTATTTT. Protein sequence: CASSLSGDTDTQYF.

The chain combines TRBV19 with TRBJ1-1, with 9 bases identical to TRBD1. The trim removed 3 bases at V and 1 base at J, leaving 6 bases unmatched. This CDR3 region has 16 residues. Germline V lookup: CDR1 LNHDA, CDR2 SQIVND (reference sequence). Here the CDR3 DNA reads TGTGCCAGTAGTATCGTGGGACAGGGAAAGAACACTGAAGCTTTCTTT. Protein product: CASSIVGQGKNTEAFF. The entire variable domain, with the rest obtained from reference TRBV19 and TRBJ1-1, is as follows: DGGITQSPKYLFRKEGQNVTLSCEQNLNHDAMYWYRQDPGQGLRLIYYSQIVNDFQKGDIAEGYSVSREKKESFPLTVTSAQKNPTAFYLCASSIVGQGKNTEAFFGQGTRLTVV.

This clonotype appeared a few times. The rearrangement joins TRBV30 to TRBJ2-2, with TRBD2 matching over 11 bases. V trimming: 2 bases; J trimming: 3 bases; junction bases outside the gene matches: 2. Germline loops: CDR1 GTSNPN, CDR2 SVGIG (reference sequence). CDR3 length: 15 residues. CDR3 nucleotide sequence: TGTGCCTGGAGTACTAGCGGGAGCTACACCGGGGAGCTGTTTTTT. Its translation: CAWSTSGSYTGELFF.

The chain is built from TRBV7-2 and TRBJ1-5; 7 bases map to TRBD1. J lost 5 bases, V lost 1 base, and 8 bases had no gene match. The length of the CDR3 is 16 residues. Germline values: CDR1 SGHTA, CDR2 FQGNSA. Here the CDR3 DNA reads TGTGCCAGCAGCTTAGAGGGGGGCAGGGGGGATCAGCCCCAGCATTTT. Protein sequence: CASSLEGGRGDQPQHF.

This clonotype has a handful of counts. This chain joins TRBV20-1 and TRBJ1-4; unclear D gene. The germline CDR1 and CDR2 sequences are DFQATT and SNEGSKA (reference sequence). V shed 5 bases and J shed 7 bases, with 8 bases lying between them. This CDR3 region has 11 residues. The CDR3 DNA is TGCAGTGCTGCGGAGGGTGAAAAACTGTTTTTT. As protein: CSAAEGEKLFF.

A remark on this clonotype: Sequence at one end of the junction differs from germline and may be a read error. The gene calls are TRBV20-1 and TRBJ2-1, with TRBD2 matching over 16 bases. Germline V gene sequence: CDR1 DFQATT, CDR2 SNEGSKA (reference sequence). The CDR3 has 15 residues. CDR3 residues: CSARGTSGRANEQFF. CDR3 in DNA: TGCAGTGCGAGAGGGACTAGCGGGAGGGCCAATGAGCAGTTCTTC.

The CDR3 sequence: CASSWTGNGYTF. The CDR3 bases are TGCGCCAGCAGCTGGACAGGGAATGGCTACACCTTC. The V call is TRBV5-1, the J call TRBJ1-2; 8 bases are a match to TRBD1. The CDR3 spans 12 residues. The germline V gene has CDR1 SGHRS and CDR2 YFSETQ. The trim removed 3 bases at V and 6 bases at J, leaving 1 base unmatched.

V and J are TRBV24-1 and TRBJ2-1; no reliable D call. Germline CDR1 reads KGHDR; CDR2 reads SFDVKD. The CDR3 totals 13 residues. V shed 3 bases and J shed 8 bases, with 10 bases lying between them. DNA of the CDR3: TGTGCCACCAGTGATGGTTTGGTTGATGAGCAGTTCTTC. Translating it yields CATSDGLVDEQFF.

V usage is TRBV4-3 and J usage is TRBJ1-3, with no clear D. CDR1 is LGHNA and CDR2 is YSLEER in the germline V gene. The V gene lost 1 base and the J gene lost 2 bases, with 9 bases spanning the gap. The CDR3 totals 15 residues. CDR3 sequence reads: CASSQAAGAGNTIYF. CDR3 coding DNA: TGCGCCAGCAGCCAAGCGGCCGGGGCTGGAAACACCATATATTTT.

This clonotype has only a few counts. The CDR3 nucleotides are TGTGCCAGCAGCCTTGGAGGTACAGGGGGCTCGAGTGGCTACACCTTC. It specifies CASSLGGTGGSSGYTF. V gene TRBV28 combines with J gene TRBJ1-2, with 9 positions matching TRBD1. The CDR3 extends over 16 amino acids. Germline CDR1 reads MDHEN; CDR2 reads SYDVKM. Losses at the gene ends were 6 bases for V and 7 bases for J; bases not matched to a gene: 15.